The sequence of this TCR beta chain was determined in a study of blood T cells in healthy people across ages. Study-wide background: About one barcoded beta molecule per two T cells was the capture yield of template switching.

V trimming: 3 bases; J trimming: 4 bases; junction bases outside the gene matches: 4. Germline CDR1 and CDR2: SGHDT and YYEEEE. This CDR3 has 14 amino acids. Total RNA, at least 6 micrograms per sample, was extracted from PBMCs. This clonotype was detected only once. Its target is not known. PCR was performed a second time for about 7 to 12 cycles using a sample-barcoded 5' primer and a J-beta primer mix. Each CDR3 protein gets one entry after TCRdb re-called the 5' RACE reads with MiXCR. The sample shows some 1.8 million distinct CDR3 sequences, approximately 39% of them seen only once. Regarding the study as a whole: When one million T cells were used, diversity estimates were thought to be underestimates.

Sequencing input: blood. The TCR was taken from a human donor in good health. The V call is TRBV5-6, the J call TRBJ2-5, with TRBD1 identical over 9 bases. This CDR3 reads CASSWTTGGETQYF. DNA for the CDR3: TGTGCCAGCAGCTGGACGACAGGGGGAGAGACCCAGTACTTC.